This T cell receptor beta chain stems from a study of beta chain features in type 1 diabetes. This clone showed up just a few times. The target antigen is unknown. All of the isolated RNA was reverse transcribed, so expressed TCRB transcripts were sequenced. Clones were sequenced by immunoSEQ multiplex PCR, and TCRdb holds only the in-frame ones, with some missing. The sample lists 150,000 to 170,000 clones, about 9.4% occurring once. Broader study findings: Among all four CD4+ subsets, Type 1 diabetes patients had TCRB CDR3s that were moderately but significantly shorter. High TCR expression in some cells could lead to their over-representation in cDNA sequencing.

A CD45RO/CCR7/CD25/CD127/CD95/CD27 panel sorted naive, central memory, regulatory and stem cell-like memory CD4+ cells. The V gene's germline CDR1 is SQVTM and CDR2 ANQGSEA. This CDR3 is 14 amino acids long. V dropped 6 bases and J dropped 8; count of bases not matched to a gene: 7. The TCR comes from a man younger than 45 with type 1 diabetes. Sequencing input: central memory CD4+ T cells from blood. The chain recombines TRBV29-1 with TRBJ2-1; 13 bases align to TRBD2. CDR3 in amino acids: CSVRGLAGAHEQFF. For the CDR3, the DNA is TGCAGCGTCCGAGGACTAGCGGGAGCCCATGAGCAGTTCTTC.